A single TCR beta chain is shown here with its context. With 3 bases clipped from V and 4 bases from J, the junction kept 8 bases outside the gene matches. The germline CDR1 and CDR2 sequences are ENHRY and SYGVKD. The CDR3 is 16 residues long. The data derive from a study of PD-L1 blockade in urothelial cancer. Data came from immunoSEQ multiplex PCR; TCRdb stores just in-frame clones and leaves some out. The table lists 25,000 to 35,000 clones, 75% to 90% of them singletons, with roughly 3.5% in the top ten. The clonotype originates from a man aged 50-60 years with urothelial cancer. The J gene is TRBJ2-5, the V gene TRBV10-3, with 10 bases aligning to TRBD2. The specimen comprised PBMCs, sampled around atezolizumab (anti-PD-L1) treatment. CDR3 sequence reads: CAISDPLAGRIETQYF. For the CDR3, the DNA is TGTGCCATCAGTGACCCACTAGCGGGAAGGATAGAGACCCAGTACTTC.